What follows describes a single T cell receptor (beta chain). This entry is derived from a study of shared clonotypes between healthy human individuals. The overall study: Each donor's CD4 naive and CD4 memory cells filled three plates apiece, CD8 naive two, and CD8 memory one.

The naive CD8 fraction comprised CD45RO-negative cells positively selected for CCR7 and excluded terminally differentiated effector memory CD45RA+ cells. Produced via immunoSEQ multiplex PCR; TCRdb's table is partial and in-frame only. This table holds approximately 600,000 clones, roughly 95% found once. This TCR came from a woman aged 25 to 39 in good health. Sequenced material: naive CD8+ T cells sorted from blood.

CDR3: CASKGGGYEQYF. CDR3 DNA sequence: TGTGCCAGCAAGGGCGGGGGCTACGAGCAGTACTTC. The chain uses TRBV5-6 and TRBJ2-7; 7 bases fit TRBD2. The germline gives CDR1 SGHDT, CDR2 YYEEEE. V gave up 6 bases and J gave up 3 bases; unmatched junction bases: 3. The CDR3 loop spans 12 amino acids.